Given below is one T cell receptor (beta chain) in context. Its antigen is not yet known. The CDR3 contains 21 residues, cysteine and phenylalanine counted. Only CDR3 DNA remains: 63 bases, in frame from the first base. The germline V end is reduced by 1 base and the J end by 2 bases; junction bases left unmatched: 15. The source of the sample is a study of cytomegalovirus exposure and HLA in healthy donors (dated by TCRdb to between 2016 and 2019). For the study in its entirety: An earlier analysis of fewer than 750 of the donors reported around 280 Gb of sequence data and roughly 120 million unique TCR beta sequences obtained from 150 million to 200 million T cells. About 320 gigabases of sequencing data and some 85 million unique TCR sequences were included in an early release covering about 620 HLA-typed donors. Every repertoire in the discovery cohort had been generated on one and the same sequencing platform. Besides the first cohort of around 670 subjects, a separate validation cohort made up of about 120 different subjects was used. Four to six DR-DQ haplotypes were handled as single units for association and clustering, since linkage in the cohort was strong. HLA typing covered class I and class II loci at four-digit resolution. Rather than using new phenotypic data, the later analysis identified candidate immune exposures from TCR beta sequences and from how often those sequences occurred across donors. In an earlier analysis of over 550 of the donors, high-throughput TCR beta sequencing was used to judge whether each TCR beta V gene segment behaved as functional or pseudogenic. The number of donors typed differed by locus, with about 629-630 for A, B, C, DRB1 and DQB1, roughly 520 for DQA1, approximately 580 for DPA1, and some 440 for DPB1. A later genetic analysis took genome-wide SNP genotypes for 398 of the 666 donors and used that subset as a discovery cohort. Among the roughly 400 genotyped donors, approximately 81% belonged to the genetic ancestry cluster associated with self-reported Caucasian donors. Donor age, sex, ethnicity and CMV serostatus were compiled together with the repertoire data. A later analysis re-examined previously published TCR beta repertoires from about 700 donors and added high-resolution HLA genotyping to investigate patterns of TCR occurrence. Among around 400 genotyped donors of the cohort, an average of approximately 200,000 unique TCR beta nucleotide sequences was sequenced per donor, of which about 19% were non-productive. The T cell repertoires of 700 or so subjects were profiled by immunosequencing and related to cytomegalovirus serostatus. To predict cytomegalovirus infection status, the study combined high-throughput TCR immunosequencing, statistical association of individual TCRs with disease status, and machine learning. The study aimed to test whether cataloging public T cell receptors could reveal signatures of past pathogen exposure. Broader findings and caveats from the paper: HLA typing was unavailable for some donors at each locus, so association tests used only the typed subset. A later genetic analysis reported fewer N-insertions in productive TCRs among donors in an Asian-associated ancestry cluster than the roughly 720-donor mean. The study gave a list of about 170 TCR beta chains associated with cytomegalovirus. Some IMGT-functional V segments, including TRBV6-2 and TRBV6-3, could not be told apart with the 87-base-pair reads, so those segments were excluded. A few of the identified cytomegalovirus-associated TCR beta chains were confirmed in vitro to be specific for cytomegalovirus antigens. Cytomegalovirus status was reported to be diagnosed by the classifier with high specificity and sensitivity in both the original and validation cohorts. While some public TCRs were present in many individuals, most TCR sequences turned up only very rarely across donors. Because counts were too low, seventeen rarely observed V segments, including chromosome 9 orphons, were left out of the earlier analysis of a few hundred of the donors. A further reported finding was that TCR beta sequences accurately predicted the HLA-A and HLA-B alleles for most subjects in the first cohort. An association between a missense DCLRE1C variant and V-gene and J-gene trimming of TCR beta chains was found in a later genetic analysis and replicated in an independent cohort. A cluster of highly shared sequence variants was judged likely to represent a technical artifact of the sequencing pipeline. According to a later analysis, TCR association rates differed among HLA loci, with DRB1 alleles showing the most associated TCRs and HLA-C alleles showing the fewest. According to a later analysis, most CMV-associated TCR beta chains appeared to be HLA-restricted, and the HLA associations seemed to be driven largely by CMV exposure. Roughly uniform sequencing depth across donors was assumed in presence/absence analyses, although this assumption may not hold. A later analysis associated about 18,000 TCR beta sequences with specific HLA alleles at a false discovery rate of 0.05. CMV serostatus was the only immune exposure information available for the cohort. In a later analysis, several top co-occurrence clusters were reported to appear linked to parvovirus B19, influenza, CMV and Epstein-Barr virus. Assigning TCR associations to individual alleles was difficult when HLA alleles, especially DR and DQ, strongly co-occurred. According to the authors, the approach could potentially be generalized to other disease states and immunological phenotypes. This cohort had only TCR beta chains sequenced, and the lack of alpha or paired-chain data limited which features could be detected. In a later analysis, HLA-associated TCR beta chains were found to be more clonally expanded and to have lower generation probabilities than equally common non-associated chains. Correlated functional status among segregating V segments might reflect linkage disequilibrium, but an unknown experimental factor could not be ruled out. An earlier analysis of approximately 500 of the donors showed that most TCR beta V segments appeared in productive rearrangements either about 87% or about 30% of the time, which broadly matched IMGT annotations.

The library was prepared using the immunoSEQ multiplex PCR assay. For the multiplex PCR, a mixture combining 60 forward primers for TCR Vbeta segments and 13 reverse primers for TCR Jbeta segments was used. The CDR3 region of rearranged TCR beta genes was amplified from genomic DNA with a multiplex PCR assay. The Illumina HiSeq System was used to sequence the amplified TCR beta libraries as 87-base-pair reads. Per the source publication's procedure: A later analysis tallied 70 million to 100 million unique TCR beta chains across the 640 or so repertoires, and about 10 million of those chains were shared by two or more donors. Raw reads were error-corrected and collapsed into unique sequences by a nearest-neighbor algorithm in which closely related sequences were merged to remove PCR and sequencing errors. V, D and J gene segments were assigned by aligning CDR3 sequences to IMGT reference sequences. Each retained sequence needed at least a six-nucleotide match to both a V gene segment and a J gene segment. Rearrangements were classified as productive when the CDR3 lacked stop codons and remained in frame with V and J, and all other rearrangements were classified as non-productive. CDR3 was defined according to IMGT convention as the region running from the second conserved V-encoded cysteine to the conserved J-encoded phenylalanine. The earlier analysis of about 610 of the donors excluded sequences that lacked an unambiguous match to a single V gene segment. An earlier analysis of 587 of the donors called V segments functional above 56.7% productive rearrangements and segregating when the between-donor standard deviation exceeded 5%. To diagnose cytomegalovirus status from the catalog of TCR beta chain sequences, a statistical classification framework was built. A later analysis assigned V and J genes by comparing TCR nucleotide sequences with IMGT/GENE-DB human TR gene sequences. A later analysis assigned CDR3 sequences and most-parsimonious VDJ recombination scenarios with the TCRdist pipeline. A later analysis defined each TCR beta chain by its CDR3 amino acid sequence plus V-gene family, and excluded reads lacking a unique V-gene family. To address suspected cross-contamination and a sequencing artifact, a later analysis removed several hundred highly shared, low-generation-probability nucleotide sequences. For each public chain, a later analysis derived a clonal expansion index from normalized ranks of inferred template counts within each repertoire. In a later analysis, generation probabilities were computed with a VDJ recombination model fitted to out-of-frame rearrangements, and the resulting probabilities were checked against IGoR. Hypergeometric tests were used in a later analysis to score TCR-TCR, TCR-HLA and TCR-CMV co-occurrence, with a repertoire-size bias correction applied to the TCR pairs. In a later analysis, false discovery rates were estimated by permuting HLA or CMV assignments 20 times. In a later analysis, co-occurring TCRs were grouped with DBSCAN, and TCRdist sequence similarity was added when clustering was performed within HLA-allele-positive subsets. For co-occurrence clustering, repertoires with fewer than 30,000 or more than 120,000 public chains were excluded, along with roughly five repertoires with anomalous nucleotide sharing. What TCRdb holds here is the immuneACCESS table cut down to in-frame rearrangements. Part of the clones is not present; checked against another copy, under half of the missing clones reflect an unresolved V gene, and the others are unexplained. From that table come the V and J calls and clone size; the DNA was used to work out D and trimming. The record for this sample contains about 200,000 clones. About 1% of the sample lies in the top ten.

The cohort comprised some 680 healthy bone marrow donors. Cohort members were all nominally healthy when sampled, although unrecorded immune exposures were likely present. The donor tested CMV seropositive, placing the donor among the 289 seropositive members of the cohort. Every donor gave a peripheral blood sample, and the peripheral blood mononuclear cells from that sample were used for TCR beta sequencing. The Qiagen DNeasy Blood Extraction Kit was used to extract genomic DNA from the blood cell samples. The TCR sequence derives from a girl aged 2 to 10 in good health and CMV-seropositive. Sequencing input: PBMCs. The sequence is built from TRBV23-1 and TRBJ1-3; 12 bases in the middle match TRBD1. TRBV23-1 is given ORF status, its function remaining uncertain. The bases are TGCGCCAGCAGTCAATGGGGACCGGGACAGGGGGCTCATAACCCTGGAAACACCATATATTTT. Its protein product is CASSQWGPGQGAHNPGNTIYF.